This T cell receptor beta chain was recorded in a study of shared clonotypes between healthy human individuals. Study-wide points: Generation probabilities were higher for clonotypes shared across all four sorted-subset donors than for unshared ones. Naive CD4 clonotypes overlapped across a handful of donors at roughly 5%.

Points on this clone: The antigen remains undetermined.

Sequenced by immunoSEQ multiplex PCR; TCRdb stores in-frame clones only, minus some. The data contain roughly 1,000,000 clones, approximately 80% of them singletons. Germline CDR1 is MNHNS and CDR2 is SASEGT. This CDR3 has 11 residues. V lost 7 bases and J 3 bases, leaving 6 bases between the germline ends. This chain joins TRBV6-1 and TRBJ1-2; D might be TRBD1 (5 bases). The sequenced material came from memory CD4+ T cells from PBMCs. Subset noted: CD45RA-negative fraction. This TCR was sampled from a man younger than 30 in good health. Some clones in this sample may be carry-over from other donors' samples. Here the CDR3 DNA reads TGTGCCAGCAAAGGGGACTATGGCTACACCTTC. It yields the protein CASKGDYGYTF.